A selection of T cell receptor beta chains follows, all from one sample in a study of blood T cell repertoires in COVID-19. Repertoires were generated with immunoSEQ multiplex PCR, while TCRdb's copy carries only in-frame clones and drops some. Counted here are over 85,000 clones, about 78% occurring once; the ten biggest clones make up 9.8%. The source material was peripheral blood. The receptor source for this set is a man aged 55 to 70 with active or convalescent COVID-19. Each CDR3 is given with its conserved first and last residue. The order of the fields is J gene, V gene, clone size, D gene, CDR3 DNA, CDR3 protein. D genes are given only for firm matches. Expanded clones are given a class, and other clones once, few, many or no size at all.

J gene: TRBJ2-7
V gene: TRBV11-3
clone size: once
D gene: TRBD2
CDR3 DNA: TGTGCCAGCAGCCCCGAGGTCGGGACTAGCGGGCCAAGATCCTACGAGCAGTACTTC
CDR3 protein: CASSPEVGTSGPRSYEQYF

J gene: TRBJ1-1
V gene: TRBV10-3
clone size: -
D gene: -
CDR3 DNA: TGTGCCATCAGTGAGTCTAGCGGCTCTCCGAACACTGAAGCTTTCTTT
CDR3 protein: CAISESSGSPNTEAFF

J gene: TRBJ2-5
V gene: TRBV12-3/TRBV12-4
clone size: -
D gene: -
CDR3 DNA: TGTGCCAGCAGCCCGGGACAAGAGACCCAGTACTTC
CDR3 protein: CASSPGQETQYF

J gene: TRBJ1-2
V gene: TRBV9
clone size: few
D gene: TRBD1
CDR3 DNA: TGTGCCAGCAGCGCCGGGGACAGGGGATTCTCTAACTATGGCTACACCTTC
CDR3 protein: CASSAGDRGFSNYGYTF

J gene: TRBJ1-2
V gene: TRBV27
clone size: -
D gene: -
CDR3 DNA: TGTGCCAGCAGTTCGGCAGGGGTCAAGGGTGGCTACACCTTC
CDR3 protein: CASSSAGVKGGYTF

J gene: TRBJ2-5
V gene: TRBV11-3
clone size: -
D gene: -
CDR3 DNA: TGTGCCAGCAGCACCTACAGGGATCTGAGGGAAGAGACCCAGTACTTC
CDR3 protein: CASSTYRDLREETQYF

J gene: TRBJ1-2
V gene: TRBV9
clone size: -
D gene: -
CDR3 DNA: TGTGCCAGCAGCGTAGCGGTTCAGGGTGGCCTCCTCACCTTC
CDR3 protein: CASSVAVQGGLLTF

J gene: TRBJ2-3
V gene: TRBV5-6
clone size: -
D gene: -
CDR3 DNA: TGTGCCAGCAGCTTGGATCCGGGGGGCCCGGATACGCAGTATTTT
CDR3 protein: CASSLDPGGPDTQYF

J gene: TRBJ1-5
V gene: TRBV29-1
clone size: -
D gene: TRBD1
CDR3 DNA: TGCAGCGTTCAGACAGGGCTTTCCAATCAGCCCCAGCATTTT
CDR3 protein: CSVQTGLSNQPQHF

J gene: TRBJ2-5
V gene: TRBV29-1
clone size: -
D gene: TRBD1
CDR3 DNA: TGCAGCTTGAACAGGGGGCAGAGGGAGACCCAGTACTTC
CDR3 protein: CSLNRGQRETQYF

J gene: TRBJ2-3
V gene: TRBV18
clone size: -
D gene: -
CDR3 DNA: TGTGCCAGCTCACTCGTCCCGGGACAAAGGGATACGCAGTATTTT
CDR3 protein: CASSLVPGQRDTQYF

J gene: TRBJ2-4
V gene: TRBV4-2
clone size: -
D gene: TRBD1
CDR3 DNA: TGTGCCAGCAGCCGAGCGACAGGGGGGAGAAACATTCAGTACTTC
CDR3 protein: CASSRATGGRNIQYF

J gene: TRBJ1-2
V gene: TRBV28
clone size: -
D gene: TRBD1
CDR3 DNA: TGTGCCAGCAGCCGCAGACAGGGTAAAGACTACACCTTC
CDR3 protein: CASSRRQGKDYTF

J gene: TRBJ2-5
V gene: TRBV15
clone size: -
D gene: -
CDR3 DNA: TGTGCCACCAGCAGAGATCAGACACCTCAAGAGACCCAGTACTTC
CDR3 protein: CATSRDQTPQETQYF

J gene: TRBJ1-2
V gene: TRBV7-2
clone size: -
D gene: -
CDR3 DNA: TGTGCCAGCAGCCCCGGACAGATTAGTTATGGCTACACCTTC
CDR3 protein: CASSPGQISYGYTF

J gene: TRBJ2-1
V gene: TRBV29-1
clone size: -
D gene: TRBD2
CDR3 DNA: TGCAGCGTTGTGTCAGAGCCGGGACTAGCGGGAGGACTCTCCTACAATGAGCAGTTCTTC
CDR3 protein: CSVVSEPGLAGGLSYNEQFF

J gene: TRBJ1-1
V gene: TRBV5-5
clone size: -
D gene: TRBD1
CDR3 DNA: TGTGCCAGCAGCTTGGCGGTGGGACAGCCGACCGACACTGAAGCTTTCTTT
CDR3 protein: CASSLAVGQPTDTEAFF

J gene: TRBJ2-7
V gene: TRBV6-2/TRBV6-3
clone size: -
D gene: TRBD1
CDR3 DNA: TGTGCCAGCAGTAACCCGGGACAGGGATACGAGCAGTACTTC
CDR3 protein: CASSNPGQGYEQYF

J gene: TRBJ1-2
V gene: TRBV28
clone size: -
D gene: TRBD1
CDR3 DNA: TGTGCCAGCAGTTTATGGCCGGGACAGGGAAGAGGCTACACCTTC
CDR3 protein: CASSLWPGQGRGYTF

J gene: TRBJ1-5
V gene: TRBV5-3
clone size: -
D gene: TRBD1
CDR3 DNA: TGTGCCAGAAGCTTTAATGGGGGACAGGGCTGCAATCAGCCCCAGCATTTT
CDR3 protein: CARSFNGGQGCNQPQHF

J gene: TRBJ2-2
V gene: TRBV24-1
clone size: -
D gene: TRBD1
CDR3 DNA: TGTGCCACCAGTGACAACAGGGGATTGAACACCGGGGAGCTGTTTTTT
CDR3 protein: CATSDNRGLNTGELFF

J gene: TRBJ1-5
V gene: TRBV29-1
clone size: once
D gene: -
CDR3 DNA: TGCAGCGTTCAACAGGGAGGGAATCAGCCCCAGCATTTT
CDR3 protein: CSVQQGGNQPQHF

J gene: TRBJ2-5
V gene: TRBV12-2
clone size: few
D gene: -
CDR3 DNA: TGTGCAAGTCGCTTGGGTGTTGGCGGGCCAGAACAAGAGACCCAGTACTTC
CDR3 protein: CASRLGVGGPEQETQYF

J gene: TRBJ2-1
V gene: TRBV5-1
clone size: -
D gene: TRBD2
CDR3 DNA: TGCGCCAGCAGCCGTCTAGCGGGAGACGGCAATGAGCAGTTCTTC
CDR3 protein: CASSRLAGDGNEQFF

J gene: TRBJ2-1
V gene: TRBV21-1
clone size: -
D gene: -
CDR3 DNA: TGTGCCAGCAGCAAAGATACCCAGGGCCCCTACAATGAGCAGTTCTTC
CDR3 protein: CASSKDTQGPYNEQFF

J gene: TRBJ1-5
V gene: TRBV19
clone size: -
D gene: TRBD1
CDR3 DNA: TGTGCCAGTAGTATAGAGACAGGGCTTAGCAATCAGCCCCAGCATTTT
CDR3 protein: CASSIETGLSNQPQHF

J gene: TRBJ1-3
V gene: TRBV19
clone size: -
D gene: -
CDR3 DNA: TGTGCCAGTACCAAATCGGGACAACGAAACACCATATATTTT
CDR3 protein: CASTKSGQRNTIYF

J gene: TRBJ2-5
V gene: TRBV24-1
clone size: -
D gene: TRBD2
CDR3 DNA: TGTGCCACCAGTAAGGGGGGACTAGCGGGAGTTGAGACCCAGTACTTC
CDR3 protein: CATSKGGLAGVETQYF

J gene: TRBJ1-5
V gene: TRBV7-9
clone size: -
D gene: -
CDR3 DNA: TGTGCCAGCAGCTTAGGGGCCTCGGGCAATCAGCCCCAGCATTTT
CDR3 protein: CASSLGASGNQPQHF

J gene: TRBJ1-1
V gene: TRBV5-1
clone size: few
D gene: -
CDR3 DNA: TGCGCCAGCAGCCTACAGGGTCGGTCAAACACTGAAGCTTTCTTT
CDR3 protein: CASSLQGRSNTEAFF

J gene: TRBJ2-3
V gene: TRBV5-1
clone size: -
D gene: -
CDR3 DNA: TGCGCCAGCAGCCCCGGCGGCGGCACCCCAGATACGCAGTATTTT
CDR3 protein: CASSPGGGTPDTQYF

J gene: TRBJ1-2
V gene: TRBV28
clone size: few
D gene: TRBD1
CDR3 DNA: TGTGCCAGCAGTGGACAGGACAGGGGGGAGGACTTC
CDR3 protein: CASSGQDRGEDF